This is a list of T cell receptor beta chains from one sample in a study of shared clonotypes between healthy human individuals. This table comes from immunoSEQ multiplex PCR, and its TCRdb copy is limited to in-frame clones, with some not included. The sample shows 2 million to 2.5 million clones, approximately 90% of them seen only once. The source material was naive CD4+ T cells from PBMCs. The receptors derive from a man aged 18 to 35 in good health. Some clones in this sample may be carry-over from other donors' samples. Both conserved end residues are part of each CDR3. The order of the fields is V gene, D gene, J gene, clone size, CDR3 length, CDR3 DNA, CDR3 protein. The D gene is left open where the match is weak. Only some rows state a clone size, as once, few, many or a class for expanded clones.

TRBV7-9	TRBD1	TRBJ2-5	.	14	TGTGCCAGCAGCTCGACGGACAGGGGGGAGACCCAGTACTTC	CASSSTDRGETQYF
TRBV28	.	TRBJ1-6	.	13	TGTGCCAGCACCAGCTCGGCGGAGTTTCCCCTCCACTTT	CASTSSAEFPLHF
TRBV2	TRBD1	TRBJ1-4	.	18	TGTGCCAGCAGTGAGTCGATGGGTCAGGGGGCTTTTCGGGAAAAACTGTTTTTT	CASSESMGQGAFREKLFF
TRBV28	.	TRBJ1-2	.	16	TGTGCCAGCAGCCCGAGGAAGGGGAGAGGAGACTATGGCTACACCTTC	CASSPRKGRGDYGYTF
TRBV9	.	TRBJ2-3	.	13	TGTGCCAGCAGCGTTAGAGGGGAAGATACGCAGTATTTT	CASSVRGEDTQYF
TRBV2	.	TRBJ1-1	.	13	TGTGCCAGCAGTGATGGGGGGTACACTGAAGCTTTCTTT	CASSDGGYTEAFF
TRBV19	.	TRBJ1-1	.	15	TGTGCCAGTAGCCCTCTCGACCGATTGAACACTGAAGCTTTCTTT	CASSPLDRLNTEAFF
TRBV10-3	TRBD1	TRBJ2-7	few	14	TGTGCCATCAGTGTTCCGGGACAGTTGGGAGAGCAGTACTTC	CAISVPGQLGEQYF
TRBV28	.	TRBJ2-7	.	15	TGTGCCAGCAGTAGACCCTCAGGACCGAACTACGAGCAGTACTTC	CASSRPSGPNYEQYF
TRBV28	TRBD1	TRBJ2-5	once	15	TGTGCCAGCAGTGCCGATCAGGGGGCGGGAGAGACCCAGTACTTC	CASSADQGAGETQYF
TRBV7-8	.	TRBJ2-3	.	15	TGTGCCAGCAGCTTGGGGGGGGCAACCACAGATACGCAGTACTTT	CASSLGGATTDTQYF
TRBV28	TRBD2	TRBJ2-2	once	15	TGTGCCAGCAGTTCCCTAGCGGGAGGGGTCGGGGAGCTGTTTTTT	CASSSLAGGVGELFF
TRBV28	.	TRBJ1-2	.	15	TGTGCCAGCAGTTCGGTCTTCGCTGCTAGCTATGGCTACACCTTC	CASSSVFAASYGYTF
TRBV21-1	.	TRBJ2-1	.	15	TGTGCCAGCAGCAAACAAGGACAGGGGGCGAATGAGCAGTTCTTC	CASSKQGQGANEQFF
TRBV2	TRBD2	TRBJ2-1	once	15	TGTGCCAGCAGTCTTAGCGGGCCGGCCTACAATGAGCAGTTCTTC	CASSLSGPAYNEQFF
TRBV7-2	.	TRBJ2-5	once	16	TGTGCCAGCAGCTCATTGGGGGCCGCTTTGCCAGAGACCCAGTACTTC	CASSSLGAALPETQYF
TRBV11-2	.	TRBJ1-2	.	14	TGTGCCAGCAGCTCCGGACGGCATTACTATGGCTACACCTTC	CASSSGRHYYGYTF
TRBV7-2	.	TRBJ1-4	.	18	TGTGCCAGCAGCTTAGGTCTCAGCAGGGGAACCGCGAATGAAAAACTGTTTTTT	CASSLGLSRGTANEKLFF
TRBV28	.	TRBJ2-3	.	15	TGTGCCAGCAGTTTATTTGGCTCAGGCACAGATACGCAGTATTTT	CASSLFGSGTDTQYF
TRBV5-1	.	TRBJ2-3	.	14	TGCGCCAGCAGCCTCGGGACTTCCACAGATACGCAGTATTTT	CASSLGTSTDTQYF
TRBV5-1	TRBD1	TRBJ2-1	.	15	TGCGCCAGCAGCCCGGGACAGGGGTTCTACAATGAGCAGTTCTTC	CASSPGQGFYNEQFF
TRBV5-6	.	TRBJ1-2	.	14	TGTGCCAGCAGCTTGAGAGGGCGTAACTATGGCTACACCTTC	CASSLRGRNYGYTF
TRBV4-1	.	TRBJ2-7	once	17	TGCGCCAGCAGCCACGGTAGGACGCTCTCAGGCCCCTACGAGCAGTACTTC	CASSHGRTLSGPYEQYF
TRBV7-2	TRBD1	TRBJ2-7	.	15	TGTGCCAGCAGCTTCGGGCTGGCAGGGGGCGCCGAGCAGTACTTC	CASSFGLAGGAEQYF
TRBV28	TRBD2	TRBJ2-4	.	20	TGTGCCAGCAGTACCTCATCGAGGGGACTAGCGGGACATAAAAGGAACATTCAGTACTTC	CASSTSSRGLAGHKRNIQYF
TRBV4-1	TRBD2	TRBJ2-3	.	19	TGCGCCAGCAGTTTGCCCCCGGGACTAGCGGGAGGGCCTAGAGATACGCAGTATTTT	CASSLPPGLAGGPRDTQYF
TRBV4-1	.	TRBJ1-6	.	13	TGCGCCAGCAGCGGCCCAGGGAATTCACCCCTCCACTTT	CASSGPGNSPLHF
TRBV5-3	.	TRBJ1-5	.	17	TGTGCCAGAAGCTTGGAGGGGCGGCGGTTGGGCAATCAGCCCCAGCATTTT	CARSLEGRRLGNQPQHF
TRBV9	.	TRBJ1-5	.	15	TGTGCCAGCAGCGTAGGGACGGATTCTTCTCAGCCCCAGCATTTT	CASSVGTDSSQPQHF
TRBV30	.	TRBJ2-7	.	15	TGTGCCTGGGCAGGGTCCTCAAGTTCCACCTACGAGCAGTACTTC	CAWAGSSSSTYEQYF
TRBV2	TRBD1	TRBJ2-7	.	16	TGTGCCAGCAGTGACGCACCGGGACAGAGCTCCTACGAGCAGTACTTC	CASSDAPGQSSYEQYF
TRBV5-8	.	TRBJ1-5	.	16	TGTGCCAGCAGCTTGGCGAGGCGGTGGAGCAATCAGCCCCAGCATTTT	CASSLARRWSNQPQHF
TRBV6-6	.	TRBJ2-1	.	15	TGTGCCAGCAGTACCGGCTCGCTCCGGTGGGATGAGCAGTTCTTC	CASSTGSLRWDEQFF
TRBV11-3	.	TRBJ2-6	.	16	TGTGCCAGCAGCTCACAGGGTGGGGCTGGGGCCAACGTCCTGACTTTC	CASSSQGGAGANVLTF
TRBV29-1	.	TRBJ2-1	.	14	TGCAGCGTTTTGTCCGGATTTCCCTACAATGAGCAGTTCTTC	CSVLSGFPYNEQFF
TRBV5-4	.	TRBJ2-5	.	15	TGTGCCAGCAGCTTTGATCTCACAGCTCAAGAGACCCAGTACTTC	CASSFDLTAQETQYF
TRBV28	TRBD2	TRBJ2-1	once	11	TGTGCCAGCAGTAGCGGGGGGGCGCAGTTCTTC	CASSSGGAQFF
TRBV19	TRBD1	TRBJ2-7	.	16	TGTGCCAGTAGTACCCCCGGACAGGGTGGATGGTACGAGCAGTACTTC	CASSTPGQGGWYEQYF
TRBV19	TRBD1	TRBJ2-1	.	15	TGTGCCAGTAGTATAGCGGCAGGGGGCGGCTATGAGCAGTTCTTC	CASSIAAGGGYEQFF
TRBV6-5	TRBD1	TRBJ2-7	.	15	TGTGCCAGCAGTTACTCCTGGGACAGGGGGTGGGAGCAGTACTTC	CASSYSWDRGWEQYF
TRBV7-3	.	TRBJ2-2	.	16	TGTGCCAGCAGCTTACTCCCCCCGGGGAACACCGGGGAGCTGTTTTTT	CASSLLPPGNTGELFF
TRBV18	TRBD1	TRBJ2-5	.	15	TGTGCCAGCTCACCCGACAGGGTCTCCCAAGAGACCCAGTACTTC	CASSPDRVSQETQYF